The 14 T cell receptor beta chains in this list originate from one sample, sequenced in a study of human T cells and chemical hapten exposure. Time point described: patch test 2, 6 weeks after DPC sensitization. Treatment specified: therapeutic diphenylcyclopropenone sensitization with weekly scalp DPC. TCRdb called the RACE reads again in MiXCR, with one record for every CDR3 protein. The sample records over 130,000 distinct CDR3 sequences, roughly 12% being singletons. Sequenced material: whole blood, taken in connection with sensitization to the hapten diphenylcyclopropenone (DPC). Receptor source: a woman between 50 and 59 years old with alopecia areata. Some clones in this sample may be carry-over from other donors' samples.

The V and J genes are TRBV12-3 or TRBV12-4 and TRBJ2-7; D perhaps matches TRBD2 (5 bases). V was clipped by 10 bases and J by 4 bases, with 20 bases between them. CDR3 size: 14 residues. The CDR3 nucleotides read TGTGCCAAACCACCTAGCCGGTTAGAGTACGAGCAGTACTTC. Translating it yields CAKPPSRLEYEQYF.

The chain is built from TRBV2 and TRBJ2-3; 7 bases map to TRBD2. The ends lost 6 bases at V and 2 bases at J; junction bases unmatched: 8. CDR1 SNHLY and CDR2 FYNNEI come from the germline V gene. This CDR3 is built from 15 residues. The CDR3 sequence is CASSPETSFTDTQYF. The CDR3 nucleotides read TGTGCCAGCAGCCCGGAGACTAGCTTCACAGATACGCAGTATTTT.

The V call is TRBV7-2, the J call TRBJ2-1; TRBD2 matches 13 bases. CDR3 length: 16 residues. Germline CDR1 is SGHTA and CDR2 is FQGNSA. V was pared by 0 bases and J by 6 bases, with 2 bases of the junction left unmatched. The CDR3 sequence is CASSLAGTSGTNEQFF. The CDR3 bases are TGTGCCAGCAGCTTAGCGGGGACTAGCGGGACCAATGAGCAGTTCTTC. Looking up the rest from reference TRBV7-2 and TRBJ2-1 gives the full variable domain: GAGVSQSPSNKVTEKGKDVELRCDPISGHTALYWYRQSLGQGLEFLIYFQGNSAPDKSGLPSDRFSAERTGGSVSTLTIQRTQQEDSAVYLCASSLAGTSGTNEQFFGPGTRLTVL.

The V and J genes are TRBV28 and TRBJ2-7; D remains ambiguous. Trimming cost V 6 bases and J 6 bases, with 9 bases left between them. Germline CDR1 reads MDHEN; CDR2 reads SYDVKM. The CDR3 loop spans 11 amino acids. CDR3 sequence (DNA): TGTGCCAGCAGCCTCCGTATCGAGCAGTACTTC. This codes for CASSLRIEQYF.

This clonotype was seen at least ten times. The gene calls are TRBV18 and TRBJ1-2; D unclear. The CDR3 is made up of 17 amino acids. Trimming stripped 2 bases from V and 0 bases from J, with 16 bases between. Germline-derived CDR1 and CDR2 are KGHSH and LQKENI. The CDR3 protein is CASSPRATRLTNYGYTF. The CDR3, as DNA: TGTGCCAGCTCACCAAGAGCTACCAGACTTACTAACTATGGCTACACCTTC.

This chain joins TRBV7-8 and TRBJ2-1; a possible D gene is TRBD1 (6 bases). The CDR3 loop spans 14 amino acids. With 8 bases removed from V and 7 bases from J, the gap between germline ends came to 18 bases. From germline, CDR1 is SGHVS and CDR2 FQNEAQ. In DNA form, the CDR3 reads TGTGCCAGCGGGCGGCAGGGGCCTGGGAATGAGCAGTTCTTC. Translated: CASGRQGPGNEQFF.

This clonotype has only a few counts. V and J are TRBV5-4 and TRBJ2-5; D not resolved. Per the germline V gene, CDR1 is SGHNT and CDR2 is YYREEE (reference sequence). The CDR3 has 13 amino acids. The germline V and J ends were trimmed by 0 bases and 7 bases, with 10 bases remaining between them. CDR3 DNA sequence: TGTGCCAGCAGCTTGGATGGGCCGGGGACCCAGTACTTC. As protein: CASSLDGPGTQYF.

This clonotype appeared a few times. The V and J genes are TRBV30 and TRBJ1-2, with D perhaps TRBD1 (5 bases). CDR3 length: 12 residues. Germline V gene sequence: CDR1 GTSNPN, CDR2 SVGIG (reference sequence). Here the CDR3 reads CARDRKNYGYTF. DNA of the CDR3: TGTGCAAGGGACCGGAAAAACTATGGCTACACCTTC.

The V gene is TRBV12-3 or TRBV12-4, the J gene TRBJ1-1; D unresolved. The CDR3 spans 11 residues. Between the trimmed V and J ends, which lost 3 bases and 6 bases, there was a span of 5 bases. CDR3 nucleotides: TGTGCCAGCAGTTTCAAGGCTGAAGCTTTCTTT. Translated, it gives CASSFKAEAFF.

This clonotype showed up just a few times. The rearrangement uses TRBV12-3 or TRBV12-4 and TRBJ2-2; possibly TRBD2 for D (6 bases). The length of the CDR3 is 15 residues. Trimming stripped 6 bases from V and 4 bases from J, with 15 bases between. For the CDR3, the DNA is TGTGCCAGCAGGGTCTCCGGGACTGTCACCGGGGAGCTGTTTTTT. This encodes CASRVSGTVTGELFF.

This chain joins TRBV30 and TRBJ1-5; TRBD1 is a possible D gene (5 bases). V lost 3 bases to trimming and J lost 9 bases, with 15 bases between them. Germline V gene lookup returns CDR1 GTSNPN and CDR2 SVGIG (reference sequence). CDR3 size: 13 residues. CDR3 region: CAWSRGVQVPQHF. DNA for the CDR3: TGTGCCTGGAGCCGGGGGGTCCAGGTGCCCCAGCATTTT.

The chain employs TRBV11-2 and TRBJ2-7; 7 bases agree with TRBD2. J lost 5 bases, V lost 3 bases, and 13 bases had no gene match. Per the germline V gene, CDR1 is SGHAT and CDR2 is FQNNGV. The CDR3 contains 16 residues. CDR3 sequence: CASSFPGGSGANEQYF. CDR3 DNA sequence: TGTGCCAGCAGCTTTCCCGGGGGGAGCGGGGCCAACGAGCAGTACTTC.

This clonotype has more than one count but fewer than ten. The chain combines TRBV7-2 with TRBJ2-5; D is undetermined. V was cut by 0 bases and J by 5 bases, with 10 bases left in between. This CDR3 comprises 14 residues. Germline CDR1 reads SGHTA; CDR2 reads FQGNSA. The CDR3 protein is CASSLAGQAETQYF. The CDR3 DNA reads TGTGCCAGCAGCTTAGCAGGTCAGGCGGAGACCCAGTACTTC.

The rearrangement uses TRBV6-2 or TRBV6-3 and TRBJ1-1, with a tentative D call TRBD1 (5 bases). The germline gives CDR1 MNHEY, CDR2 SVGEGT. V was pared by 8 bases and J by 3 bases, with 19 bases between. This CDR3 spans 15 amino acids. CDR3: CASLAGGSLDTEAFF. Written as DNA, the CDR3 is TGTGCCAGCCTCGCCGGGGGGTCGCTAGACACTGAAGCTTTCTTT.